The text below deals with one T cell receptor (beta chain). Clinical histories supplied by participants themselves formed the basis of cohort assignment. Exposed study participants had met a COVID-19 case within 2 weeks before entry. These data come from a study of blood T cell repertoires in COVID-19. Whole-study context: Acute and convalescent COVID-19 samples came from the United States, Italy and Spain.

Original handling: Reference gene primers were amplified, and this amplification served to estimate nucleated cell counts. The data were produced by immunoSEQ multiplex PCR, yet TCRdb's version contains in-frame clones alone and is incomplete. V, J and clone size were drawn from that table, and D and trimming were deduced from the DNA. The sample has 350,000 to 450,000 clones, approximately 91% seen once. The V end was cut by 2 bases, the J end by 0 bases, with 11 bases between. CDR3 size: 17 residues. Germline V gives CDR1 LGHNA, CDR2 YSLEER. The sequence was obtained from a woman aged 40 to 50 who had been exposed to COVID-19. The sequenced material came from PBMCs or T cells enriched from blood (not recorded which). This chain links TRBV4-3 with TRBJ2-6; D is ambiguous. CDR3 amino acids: CASSQRQVISGANVLTF. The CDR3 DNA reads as TGCGCCAGCAGCCAAAGGCAGGTGATCTCTGGGGCCAACGTCCTGACTTTC.